This T cell receptor (beta chain) was obtained from a study of OX40 agonist ivuxolimab in advanced cancers. Deletions cut 3 bases from V and 0 bases from J, with 6 bases between. CDR1 and CDR2 (germline): MDHEN, SYDVKM. This CDR3 is built from 14 residues. Assay: immunoSEQ multiplex PCR; the TCRdb copy retains only in-frame clones and omits some. The data hold roughly 45,000 clones, with approximately 86% observed a single time. As for this clone: No antigen is known for it.

Study-wide points: CD8+ T cells were the subset that, on average, had more expanded clones than CD4+.

The chain carries TRBV28 and TRBJ2-1; D not certain. The source material was CD4+ or CD8+ T cells sorted from blood, sampled in a trial of the OX40 agonist ivuxolimab. This TCR was recovered from an adult with an advanced solid tumor such as melanoma, head and neck, liver or kidney cancer. This chain's CDR3 is CASSFYSSYNEQFF. The CDR3 coding sequence is TGTGCCAGCAGTTTTTACAGCTCCTACAATGAGCAGTTCTTC.